These 28 T cell receptor beta chains were sequenced from one sample in a study of blood T cell repertoires in COVID-19. Clones were read by immunoSEQ multiplex PCR, and TCRdb kept only the in-frame ones, dropping some. There are tens of thousands of clones in the sample; about 80% occur only once, and 24% lies in the top ten. Sequencing was carried out using peripheral blood. The origin of the receptors is a human donor with acute or convalescent COVID-19. The donor label of this sample is uncertain.

V and J are TRBV19 and TRBJ2-1; 9 nucleotides agree with TRBD2. Germline V lookup: CDR1 LNHDA, CDR2 SQIVND (reference sequence). V shed 3 bases, J shed 2 bases, and the junction held 8 bases outside the gene matches. The CDR3 is made up of 17 amino acids. DNA for the CDR3: TGTGCCAGTAGTATCTTGAGCGGGGGGTGGACCTACAATGAGCAGTTCTTC. Its translation: CASSILSGGWTYNEQFF.

The chain has TRBV30 and TRBJ2-7; 9 bases fit TRBD1. Germline V lookup: CDR1 GTSNPN, CDR2 SVGIG (reference sequence). The CDR3 length is 13 residues. V was clipped by 0 bases and J by 7 bases; unmatched bases: 4. CDR3 amino acids: CAWSVDRGDEQYF. CDR3 bases: TGTGCCTGGAGTGTAGACAGGGGGGATGAGCAGTACTTC.

The CDR3 region has the DNA TGCGCCAGCAGCCAACCCGGGACTAGCGGGGGGCCCATCGGGTCCTACAATGAGCAGTTCTTC. It is translated as CASSQPGTSGGPIGSYNEQFF. The chain recombines TRBV5-1 with TRBJ2-1; 15 bases are a match to TRBD2. V lost 4 bases and J lost 1; bases outside the gene matches: 15. The CDR3 has 21 amino acids. The germline V gene encodes CDR1 SGHRS and CDR2 YFSETQ.

The chain has TRBV15 and TRBJ1-6; D not certain. The CDR3 has 15 residues. V lost 0 bases and J 5 bases, leaving 8 bases between the germline ends. Germline V CDR1 and CDR2: LNHNV, YYDKDF (reference sequence). The chain's CDR3 is CATSRDFVDNSPLHF. In nucleotides, the CDR3 is TGTGCCACCAGCAGAGATTTCGTAGATAATTCACCCCTCCACTTT. Combining the CDR3 with reference TRBV15 and TRBJ1-6 gives the whole variable domain DAMVIQNPRYQVTQFGKPVTLSCSQTLNHNVMYWYQQKSSQAPKLLFHYYDKDFNNEADTPDNFQSRRPNTSFCFLDIRSPGLGDTAMYLCATSRDFVDNSPLHFGNGTRLTVT.

This CDR3 is CASSLLRGNGGNTIYF. In nucleotides, the CDR3 is TGTGCCAGCAGTCTCCTCAGGGGAAACGGTGGAAACACCATATATTTT. This chain joins TRBV28 and TRBJ1-3, with a possible D match to TRBD1 (6 bases). The CDR3 spans 16 residues. V was trimmed by 5 bases and J by 3 bases, leaving 17 bases between them. The germline V gene has CDR1 MDHEN and CDR2 SYDVKM.

CDR3 DNA: TGTGCCAGCAGTCGCATCTATTCCGGCGGGGAGCTGTTTTTT. Amino acid sequence: CASSRIYSGGELFF. The rearrangement joins TRBV3-1 (or the pseudogene TRBV3-2) to TRBJ2-2; D is ambiguous. This CDR3 spans 14 amino acids. Germline V gene data show CDR1 as LGHDT and CDR2 as YNNKEL (reference sequence). V was pared by 6 bases and J by 7 bases, with 15 bases between.

The CDR3 nucleotides are TGTGCCAGCAGCCTTTCAAGGGAGGAAAAACTGTTTTTT. It encodes CASSLSREEKLFF. The V gene is TRBV4-2, the J gene TRBJ1-4; unclear D gene. Germline V CDR1 and CDR2: LGHNA, YNFKEQ. Trimming stripped 4 bases from V and 8 bases from J, with 11 bases between. The CDR3 runs to 13 residues.

The V and J genes are TRBV18 and TRBJ1-2, with a tentative D call TRBD1 (5 bases). The CDR3 sequence is 15 residues long. Per germline, CDR1 KGHSH and CDR2 LQKENI. V lost 1 base, J lost 0 bases, and 9 bases lay in between. The CDR3: CASSPLGGTNYGYTF. In DNA form, the CDR3 reads TGTGCCAGCTCACCACTTGGGGGGACTAACTATGGCTACACCTTC.

The rearrangement links TRBV12-5 to TRBJ1-5; 12 bases line up with TRBD1. The CDR3 sequence is 17 residues long. V shed 6 bases and J 2 bases; nucleotides not matched to a gene: 8. Germline V gene lookup returns CDR1 LGHNT and CDR2 FRNRAP. CDR3 protein: CASGTGQGAPGNQPQHF. The CDR3 DNA follows: TGTGCTAGTGGCACGGGACAGGGGGCCCCCGGCAATCAGCCCCAGCATTTT.

The chain carries TRBV28 and TRBJ1-1, with D maybe TRBD1 (5 bases). V lost 4 bases and J lost 5, with 8 bases in between. The CDR3 has 12 residues. Germline loops: CDR1 MDHEN, CDR2 SYDVKM. The CDR3 loop reads CASSWGRTEAFF. CDR3 nucleotide sequence: TGTGCCAGCAGTTGGGGCAGGACTGAAGCTTTCTTT.

V is TRBV29-1 and J is TRBJ2-2; D possibly corresponds to TRBD2 (5 bases). The CDR3 is made up of 13 amino acids. Trimming left V 2 bases short and J 7 bases short, with 11 bases between. Germline V gene data show CDR1 as SQVTM and CDR2 as ANQGSEA. The CDR3 protein is CSVEQDSRGELFF. The CDR3, as DNA: TGCAGCGTTGAACAGGACTCGCGCGGGGAGCTGTTTTTT.

The chain has TRBV20-1 and TRBJ2-2; D is perhaps TRBD2 (6 bases). The CDR3 length is 16 residues. The germline V gene encodes CDR1 DFQATT and CDR2 SNEGSKA (reference sequence). V was clipped by 3 bases and J by 1 base, with 15 bases between them. The CDR3: CSASLPGRGNTGELFF. DNA for the CDR3: TGCAGTGCTAGTCTTCCGGGGCGGGGGAACACCGGGGAGCTGTTTTTT.

The chain links TRBV4-2 to TRBJ1-6, with D perhaps TRBD1 (5 bases). Germline CDR1 LGHNA, CDR2 YNFKEQ. The CDR3 is 17 amino acids. The V end was cut by 1 base, the J end by 0 bases, with 10 bases between. The CDR3 DNA sequence: TGTGCCAGCAGCCAAGTTGGGGCAAGCTCCTATAATTCACCCCTCCACTTT. Translating gives CASSQVGASSYNSPLHF.

This clone was observed a single time. This chain uses TRBV5-4 with TRBJ2-6; 9 bases align to TRBD1. The V gene end was trimmed by 5 bases and the J gene end by 1 base; junction bases not matched to a gene: 7. CDR1 is SGHNT and CDR2 is YYREEE in the germline V gene (reference sequence). This CDR3 contains 17 residues. The chain's CDR3 is CASSPGQGLSGANVLTF. CDR3 nucleotides: TGTGCCAGCAGTCCGGGACAGGGTCTTTCTGGGGCCAACGTCCTGACTTTC.

The rearrangement links TRBV4-1 to TRBJ1-5; D is unresolved. Trimming removed 0 bases from V and 4 bases from J, with 10 bases in between. This CDR3 is 15 amino acids long. Germline V lookup: CDR1 MGHRA, CDR2 YSYEKL. CDR3 in amino acids: CASSQDPPPNQPQHF. CDR3 sequence (DNA): TGCGCCAGCAGCCAAGATCCTCCTCCGAATCAGCCCCAGCATTTT.

The chain carries TRBV27 and TRBJ1-1, with unresolved D. This CDR3 has 14 amino acids. Trimming removed 6 bases at V and 1 base at J, with 12 bases between. Germline CDR1 reads MNHEY; CDR2 reads SMNVEV (reference sequence). The DNA of the CDR3 is TGTGCCAGCAGGGTACTGCCAACGAACACTGAAGCTTTCTTT. This encodes CASRVLPTNTEAFF.

The V gene is TRBV11-2, the J gene TRBJ1-4; 9 bases are shared with TRBD1. After removal of 2 bases from V and 11 bases from J, the junction contained 9 bases not matched to a gene. CDR3 size: 15 residues. Germline CDR1 and CDR2: SGHAT and FQNNGV. The CDR3 sequence is CASSLPTGGIQKLFF. The CDR3 DNA sequence: TGTGCCAGCAGCTTACCCACAGGGGGCATACAGAAACTGTTTTTT. Full variable domain (missing parts from reference TRBV11-2 and TRBJ1-4): EAGVAQSPRYKIIEKRQSVAFWCNPISGHATLYWYQQILGQGPKLLIQFQNNGVVDDSQLPKDRFSAERLKGVDSTLKIQPAKLEDSAVYLCASSLPTGGIQKLFFGSGTQLSVL.

The V and J genes are TRBV14 and TRBJ1-2; the match to TRBD1 covers 7 bases. The CDR3 runs 14 residues. Germline-derived CDR1 and CDR2 are SGHDN and FVKESK. Trimming cost V 1 base and J 4 bases; bases outside gene matches: 3. The CDR3 here is CASSQGQGVYGYTF. DNA of the CDR3: TGTGCCAGCAGCCAAGGGCAGGGGGTCTATGGCTACACCTTC.

V gene TRBV18 combines with J gene TRBJ2-7, with 11 nucleotides matching TRBD1. The germline CDR1 and CDR2 sequences are KGHSH and LQKENI. This CDR3 contains 16 residues. J was trimmed by 0 bases and V by 3 bases; bases with no gene match: 4. The CDR3 is CASSPGTGGISYEQYF. The CDR3 DNA reads TGTGCCAGCTCACCCGGGACAGGGGGGATCTCCTACGAGCAGTACTTC.

The chain has TRBV19 and TRBJ2-1; D gene unclear. V was cut by 4 bases and J by 2 bases, with 9 bases left in between. The CDR3 extends over 14 amino acids. Germline CDR1 is LNHDA and CDR2 is SQIVND (reference sequence). This chain's CDR3 is CASSTATTYNEQFF. The CDR3 DNA reads as TGTGCCAGTAGTACCGCGACAACCTACAATGAGCAGTTCTTC. Looking up the rest from reference TRBV19 and TRBJ2-1 gives the full variable domain: DGGITQSPKYLFRKEGQNVTLSCEQNLNHDAMYWYRQDPGQGLRLIYYSQIVNDFQKGDIAEGYSVSREKKESFPLTVTSAQKNPTAFYLCASSTATTYNEQFFGPGTRLTVL.

J is TRBJ1-3 and V is TRBV6-5, with D perhaps matching TRBD1 (6 bases). V lost 7 bases and J 4 bases, leaving 17 bases between the germline ends. Germline V gene data show CDR1 as MNHEY and CDR2 as SVGAGI. This CDR3 has 15 amino acids. CDR3 in amino acids: CASTAEARGGNTIYF. The DNA of the CDR3 is TGTGCCAGCACCGCTGAGGCCAGGGGAGGAAACACCATATATTTT.

The rearrangement joins TRBV7-9 to TRBJ2-7; perhaps TRBD2 as D (6 bases). The CDR3 spans 13 residues. Germline V lookup: CDR1 SEHNR, CDR2 FQNEAQ (reference sequence). Deletions cut 5 bases from V and 2 bases from J, with 10 bases between. CDR3 loop: CASSTGSTYEQYF. The DNA for the CDR3 is TGTGCCAGCAGCACCGGGAGCACCTACGAGCAGTACTTC.

The V and J genes are TRBV5-1 and TRBJ2-3; 9 bases are shared with TRBD1. This CDR3 contains 15 residues. The V gene end was trimmed by 0 bases and the J gene end by 6 bases; junction bases not matched to a gene: 5. The V gene's germline CDR1 is SGHRS and CDR2 YFSETQ. In DNA form, the CDR3 reads TGCGCCAGCAGCTTGGTACAGGGGGCATATGATACGCAGTATTTT. It codes for CASSLVQGAYDTQYF. Using reference TRBV5-1 and TRBJ2-3 for the parts outside the CDR3, the full variable domain is KAGVTQTPRYLIKTRGQQVTLSCSPISGHRSVSWYQQTPGQGLQFLFEYFSETQRNKGNFPGRFSGRQFSNSRSEMNVSTLELGDSALYLCASSLVQGAYDTQYFGPGTRLTVL.

The V call is TRBV12-3 or TRBV12-4, the J call TRBJ1-1; no reliable D call. V was trimmed by 5 bases and J by 3 bases, leaving 4 bases between them. This CDR3 is 11 amino acids long. CDR3 bases: TGTGCCAGCAGTCGGGACACTGAAGCTTTCTTT. Protein: CASSRDTEAFF.

This chain connects TRBV28 to TRBJ2-7, with 9 bases identical to TRBD1. The CDR3 contains 13 residues. The V and J ends lost 7 bases and 6 bases, in that order; junction bases with no gene match: 7. Germline V gene lookup returns CDR1 MDHEN and CDR2 SYDVKM. The CDR3 protein is CASKRTGASEQYF. The CDR3 nucleotides read TGTGCCAGCAAACGGACAGGGGCGTCCGAGCAGTACTTC.

The chain is built from TRBV6-2 or TRBV6-3 and TRBJ1-5; D may be TRBD1 (5 bases). The germline CDR1 and CDR2 sequences are MNHEY and SVGEGT. The length of the CDR3 is 14 residues. V lost 1 base to trimming and J lost 5 bases, with 9 bases between them. CDR3 sequence (DNA): TGTGCCAGCAGTTACTGGGGCAGAGATCAGCCCCAGCATTTT. Its translation: CASSYWGRDQPQHF.

This rearrangement joins TRBV11-3 to TRBJ2-5; a weak D match, TRBD1 (5 bases). The length of the CDR3 is 16 residues. The germline gives CDR1 SGHNT, CDR2 YENEEA. Trimming stripped 1 base from V and 0 bases from J, with 12 bases between. In DNA form, the CDR3 reads TGTGCCAGCAGCTTAGGTCAGGGCTCGTACCAAGAGACCCAGTACTTC. As protein: CASSLGQGSYQETQYF. Using reference TRBV11-3 and TRBJ2-5 for the parts outside the CDR3, the full variable domain is EAGVVQSPRYKIIEKKQPVAFWCNPISGHNTLYWYLQNLGQGPELLIRYENEEAVDDSQLPKDRFSAERLKGVDSTLKIQPAELGDSAVYLCASSLGQGSYQETQYFGPGTRLLVL.

For the CDR3, the DNA is TGTGCCAGCAGTTACACGGCGTTGAGGGCGGGGGGGATATCCTACAATGAGCAGTTCTTC. As protein: CASSYTALRAGGISYNEQFF. This chain uses TRBV6-2 or TRBV6-3 with TRBJ2-1; TRBD2 matches at 9 bases. The trim removed 2 bases at V and 1 base at J, leaving 15 bases unmatched. This CDR3 contains 20 residues. Germline V gene data show CDR1 as MNHEY and CDR2 as SVGEGT.